These 5 T cell receptor beta chains share one sample of origin, sequenced in a study of cytomegalovirus exposure and HLA in healthy donors. In the PCR, 60 Vbeta and 13 Jbeta primers were used. Sequencing used immunoSEQ multiplex PCR; TCRdb keeps in-frame clones, though not all of them. The sample has 100,000 or so clones; 65% to 85% are singletons. Sequencing was performed on PBMCs. The receptor source for this set is a male donor in good health and CMV-seronegative.

The chain has TRBV9 and TRBJ2-1; D unclear. This CDR3 region has 15 residues. Trimming took off 1 base at V and 2 bases at J, with 10 bases between the two ends. Germline lookup yields CDR1 SGDLS and CDR2 YYNGEE. CDR3 region: CASSVLAVPYNEQFF. The CDR3 region has the DNA TGTGCCAGCAGCGTATTGGCGGTTCCCTACAATGAGCAGTTCTTC.

The rearrangement joins TRBV11-2 to TRBJ2-5, with TRBD2 matching 7 bases. The CDR3 runs to 14 residues. The trim removed 5 bases at V and 3 bases at J, leaving 6 bases unmatched. Germline CDR1 is SGHAT and CDR2 is FQNNGV. Written as DNA, the CDR3 is TGTGCCAGCAGCCCCCGGACTAGGGAAGAGACCCAGTACTTC. Protein: CASSPRTREETQYF.

This clone was detected only once. The chain is built from TRBV5-1 and TRBJ1-2; 9 positions match TRBD1. V lost 5 bases to trimming and J lost 5 bases; unmatched junction nucleotides: 7. CDR3 length equals 14 residues. The germline V gene encodes CDR1 SGHRS and CDR2 YFSETQ. The CDR3 DNA sequence: TGCGCCAGCAGACCCTGGACAGGGGATTATGGCTACACCTTC. Its protein product is CASRPWTGDYGYTF. Looking up the rest from reference TRBV5-1 and TRBJ1-2 gives the full variable domain: KAGVTQTPRYLIKTRGQQVTLSCSPISGHRSVSWYQQTPGQGLQFLFEYFSETQRNKGNFPGRFSGRQFSNSRSEMNVSTLELGDSALYLCASRPWTGDYGYTFGSGTRLTVV.

The chain couples TRBV5-1 to TRBJ1-1; D might be TRBD1 (5 bases). V lost 4 bases, J lost 0 bases, and 10 bases lay in between. Germline V gene sequence: CDR1 SGHRS, CDR2 YFSETQ. This CDR3 is built from 14 residues. CDR3 nucleotide sequence: TGCGCCAGCAGCACCGGGGGTTTGAACACTGAAGCTTTCTTT. This gives the protein CASSTGGLNTEAFF.

In this sample, this clone turned up once. The chain carries TRBV5-1 and TRBJ1-2; no clear D gene. V was cut by 2 bases and J by 7 bases, with 9 bases left in between. From germline, CDR1 is SGHRS and CDR2 YFSETQ. The CDR3 covers 12 residues. CDR3 bases: TGCGCCAGCAGCTTAAACCGGGGTGGCTACACCTTC. The encoded protein is CASSLNRGGYTF.